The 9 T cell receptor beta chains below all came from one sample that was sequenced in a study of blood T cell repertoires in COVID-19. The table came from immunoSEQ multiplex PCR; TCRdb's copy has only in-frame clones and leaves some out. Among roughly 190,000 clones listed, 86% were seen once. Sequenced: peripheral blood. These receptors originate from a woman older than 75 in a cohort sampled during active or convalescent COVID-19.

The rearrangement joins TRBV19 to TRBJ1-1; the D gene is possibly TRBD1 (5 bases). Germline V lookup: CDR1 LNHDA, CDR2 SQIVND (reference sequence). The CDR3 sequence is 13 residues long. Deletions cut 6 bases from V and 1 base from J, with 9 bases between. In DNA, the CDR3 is TGTGCCAGTAGGCAGGGCTGGAACACTGAAGCTTTCTTT. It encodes CASRQGWNTEAFF.

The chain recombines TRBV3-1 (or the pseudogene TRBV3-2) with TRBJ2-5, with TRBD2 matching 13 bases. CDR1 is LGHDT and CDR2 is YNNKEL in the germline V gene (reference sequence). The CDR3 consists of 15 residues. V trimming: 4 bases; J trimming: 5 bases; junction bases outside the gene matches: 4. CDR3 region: CASSRTSGSSETQYF. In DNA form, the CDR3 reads TGTGCCAGCAGCCGGACTAGCGGGAGCAGTGAGACCCAGTACTTC.

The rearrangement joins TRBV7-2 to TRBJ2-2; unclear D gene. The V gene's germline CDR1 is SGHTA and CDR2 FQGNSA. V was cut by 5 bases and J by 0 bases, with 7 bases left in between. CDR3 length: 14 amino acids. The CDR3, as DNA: TGTGCCAGCAGCCACTACCCGAACACCGGGGAGCTGTTTTTT. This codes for CASSHYPNTGELFF.

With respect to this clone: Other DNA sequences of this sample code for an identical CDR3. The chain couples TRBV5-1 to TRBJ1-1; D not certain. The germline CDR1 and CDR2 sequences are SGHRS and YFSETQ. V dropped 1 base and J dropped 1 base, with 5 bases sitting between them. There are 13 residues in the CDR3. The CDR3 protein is CASSLNRNTEAFF. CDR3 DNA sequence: TGCGCCAGCAGCTTGAACAGGAACACTGAAGCTTTCTTT.

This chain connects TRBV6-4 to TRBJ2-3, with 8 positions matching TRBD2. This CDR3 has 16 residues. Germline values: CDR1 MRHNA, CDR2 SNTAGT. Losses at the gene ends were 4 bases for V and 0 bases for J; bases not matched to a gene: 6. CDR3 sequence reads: CASSGAGASSTDTQYF. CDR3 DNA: TGTGCCAGCAGTGGAGCGGGGGCGTCTAGCACAGATACGCAGTATTTT.

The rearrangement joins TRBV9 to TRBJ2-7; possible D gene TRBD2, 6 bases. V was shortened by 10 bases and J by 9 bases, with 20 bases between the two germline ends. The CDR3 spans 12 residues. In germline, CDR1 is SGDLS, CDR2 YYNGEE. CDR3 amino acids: CALIGRESGQYV. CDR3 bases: TGTGCCTTAATAGGTCGGGAGAGTGGGCAGTACGTC.

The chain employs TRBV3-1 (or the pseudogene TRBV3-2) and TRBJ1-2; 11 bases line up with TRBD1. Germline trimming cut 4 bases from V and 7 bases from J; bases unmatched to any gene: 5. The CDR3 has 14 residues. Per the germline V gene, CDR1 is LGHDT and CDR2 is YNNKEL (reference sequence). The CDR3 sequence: CASSPGQGALGYTF. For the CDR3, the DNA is TGTGCCAGCAGCCCTGGACAGGGGGCCCTTGGCTACACCTTC.

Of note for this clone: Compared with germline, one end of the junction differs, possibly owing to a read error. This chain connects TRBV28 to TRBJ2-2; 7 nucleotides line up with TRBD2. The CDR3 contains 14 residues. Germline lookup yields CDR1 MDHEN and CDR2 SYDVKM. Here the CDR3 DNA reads TGTGCCAGTACCACTAGCGCGAATACCGGGGAGCTGTTTTTT. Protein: CASTTSANTGELFF.

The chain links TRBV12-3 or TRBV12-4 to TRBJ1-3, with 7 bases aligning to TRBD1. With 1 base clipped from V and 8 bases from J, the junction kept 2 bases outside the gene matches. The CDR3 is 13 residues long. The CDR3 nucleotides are TGTGCCAGCAGTTTAGGACAGGGAGACACCATATATTTT. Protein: CASSLGQGDTIYF.